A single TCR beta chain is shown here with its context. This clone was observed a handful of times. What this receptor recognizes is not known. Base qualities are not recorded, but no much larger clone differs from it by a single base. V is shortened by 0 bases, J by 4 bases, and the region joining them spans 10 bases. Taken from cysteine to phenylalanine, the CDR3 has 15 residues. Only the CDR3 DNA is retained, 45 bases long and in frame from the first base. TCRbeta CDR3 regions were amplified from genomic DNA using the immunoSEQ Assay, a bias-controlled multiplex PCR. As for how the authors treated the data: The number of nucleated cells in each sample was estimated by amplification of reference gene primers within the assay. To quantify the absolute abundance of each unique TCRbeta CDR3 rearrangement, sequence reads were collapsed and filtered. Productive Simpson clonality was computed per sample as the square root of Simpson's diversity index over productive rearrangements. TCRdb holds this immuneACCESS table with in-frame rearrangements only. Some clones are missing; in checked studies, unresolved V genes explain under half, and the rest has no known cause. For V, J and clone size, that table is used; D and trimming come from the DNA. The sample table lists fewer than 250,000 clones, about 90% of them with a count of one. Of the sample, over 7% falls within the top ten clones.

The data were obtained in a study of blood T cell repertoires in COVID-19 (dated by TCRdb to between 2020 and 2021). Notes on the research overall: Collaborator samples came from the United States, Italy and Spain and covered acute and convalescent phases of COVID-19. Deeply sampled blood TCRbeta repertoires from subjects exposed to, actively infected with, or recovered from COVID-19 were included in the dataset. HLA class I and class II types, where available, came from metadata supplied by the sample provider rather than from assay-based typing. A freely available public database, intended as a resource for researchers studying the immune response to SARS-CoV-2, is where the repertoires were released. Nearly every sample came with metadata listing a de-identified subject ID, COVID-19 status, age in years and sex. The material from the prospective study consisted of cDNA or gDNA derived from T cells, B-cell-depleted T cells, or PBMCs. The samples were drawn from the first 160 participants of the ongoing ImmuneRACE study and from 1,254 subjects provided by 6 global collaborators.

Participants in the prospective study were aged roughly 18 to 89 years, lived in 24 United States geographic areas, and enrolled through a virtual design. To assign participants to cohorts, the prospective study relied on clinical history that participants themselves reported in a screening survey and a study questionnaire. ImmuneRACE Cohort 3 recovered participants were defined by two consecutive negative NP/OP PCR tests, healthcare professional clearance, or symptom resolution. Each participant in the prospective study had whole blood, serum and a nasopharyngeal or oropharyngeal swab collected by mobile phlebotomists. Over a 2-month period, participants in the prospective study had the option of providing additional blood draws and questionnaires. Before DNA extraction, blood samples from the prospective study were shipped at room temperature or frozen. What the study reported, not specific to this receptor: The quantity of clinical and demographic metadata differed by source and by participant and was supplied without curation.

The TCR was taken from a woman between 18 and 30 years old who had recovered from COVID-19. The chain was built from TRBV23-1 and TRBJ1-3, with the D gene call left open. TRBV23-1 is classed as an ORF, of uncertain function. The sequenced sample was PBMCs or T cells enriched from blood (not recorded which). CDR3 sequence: CASSQSLWRGNTIYF. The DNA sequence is TGCGCCAGCAGTCAATCGCTCTGGAGAGGAAACACCATATATTTT.